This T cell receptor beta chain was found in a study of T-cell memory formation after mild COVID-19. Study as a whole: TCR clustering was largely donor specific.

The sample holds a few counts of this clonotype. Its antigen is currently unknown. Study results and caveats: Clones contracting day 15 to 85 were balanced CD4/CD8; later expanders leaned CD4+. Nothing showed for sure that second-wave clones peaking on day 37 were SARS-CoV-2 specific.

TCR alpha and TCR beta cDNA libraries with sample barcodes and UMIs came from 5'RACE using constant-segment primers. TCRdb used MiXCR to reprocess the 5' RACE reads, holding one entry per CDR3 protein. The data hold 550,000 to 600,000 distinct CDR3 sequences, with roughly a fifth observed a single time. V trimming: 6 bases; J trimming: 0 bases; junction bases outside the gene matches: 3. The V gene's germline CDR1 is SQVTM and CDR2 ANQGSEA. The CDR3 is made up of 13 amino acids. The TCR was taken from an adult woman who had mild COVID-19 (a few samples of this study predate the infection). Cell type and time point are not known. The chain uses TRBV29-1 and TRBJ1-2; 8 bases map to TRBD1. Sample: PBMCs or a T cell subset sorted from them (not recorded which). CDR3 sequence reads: CSVGQGPNYGYTF. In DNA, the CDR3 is TGCAGCGTAGGACAGGGACCTAACTATGGCTACACCTTC.